The 9 T cell receptor beta chains in this list originate from one sample, sequenced in a study of Ad26.COV2.S vaccination and SARS-CoV-2 variants. The method was immunoSEQ multiplex PCR; TCRdb's version includes in-frame clones alone and lacks a portion of them. The data contain about 350,000 clones, 92% of them seen just once; the ten biggest clones take up about 3.8%. This specimen was peripheral blood, taken after recovery from COVID-19. All receptors derive from a human donor who had recovered from COVID-19.

The chain links TRBV6-5 to TRBJ1-1, with 10 bases fitting TRBD1. Per germline, CDR1 MNHEY and CDR2 SVGAGI. With 6 bases clipped from V and 11 bases from J, the junction kept 12 bases outside the gene matches. The CDR3 totals 14 residues. CDR3 region: CASRDGTGAHPAFF. The CDR3 coding sequence is TGTGCCAGCAGGGACGGGACAGGGGCCCACCCGGCTTTCTTT.

The gene calls are TRBV7-9 and TRBJ2-5; 8 positions agree with TRBD2. The CDR3 loop spans 15 amino acids. CDR1 is SEHNR, CDR2 FQNEAQ, per germline (reference sequence). With 7 bases clipped from V and 1 base from J, the junction kept 8 bases outside the gene matches. Here the CDR3 DNA reads TGTGCCAGCACCACTCTTCGGGGGGGCCAAGAGACCCAGTACTTC. Encoded protein: CASTTLRGGQETQYF. Looking up the rest from reference TRBV7-9 and TRBJ2-5 gives the full variable domain: DTGVSQNPRHKITKRGQNVTFRCDPISEHNRLYWYRQTLGQGPEFLTYFQNEAQLEKSRLLSDRFSAERPKGSFSTLEIQRTEQGDSAMYLCASTTLRGGQETQYFGPGTRLLVL.

This clone was observed once. V is TRBV6-1 and J is TRBJ1-5, with 9 bases lining up with TRBD1. The germline V gene encodes CDR1 MNHNS and CDR2 SASEGT. The V segment lost 4 bases and the J segment 4 bases; nucleotides outside the gene matches: 11. The CDR3 contains 17 residues. CDR3 sequence (DNA): TGTGCCAGCAGTGTTGCACAGGGGGCGCAGGGTAATCAGCCCCAGCATTTT. Its protein is CASSVAQGAQGNQPQHF.

J is TRBJ2-3 and V is TRBV19; 11 bases align to TRBD2. This CDR3 has 17 residues. The V segment lost 7 bases and the J segment 1 base; nucleotides outside the gene matches: 10. The germline gives CDR1 LNHDA, CDR2 SQIVND (reference sequence). The CDR3 DNA is TGTGCCAGTACCCAACTAGCGGGGGCCCAGGGCACAGATACGCAGTATTTT. Its translation is CASTQLAGAQGTDTQYF. Supplemented by reference TRBV19 and TRBJ2-3, the full variable domain reads DGGITQSPKYLFRKEGQNVTLSCEQNLNHDAMYWYRQDPGQGLRLIYYSQIVNDFQKGDIAEGYSVSREKKESFPLTVTSAQKNPTAFYLCASTQLAGAQGTDTQYFGPGTRLTVL.

This chain joins TRBV7-2 and TRBJ2-7; 8 positions match TRBD2. The CDR3 sequence is 14 residues long. J was trimmed by 4 bases and V by 2 bases; bases with no gene match: 4. Germline V gives CDR1 SGHTA, CDR2 FQGNSA. Here the CDR3 reads CASSLTSGRYEQYF. In DNA, the CDR3 is TGTGCCAGCAGCTTAACTAGCGGACGATACGAGCAGTACTTC.

The V gene is TRBV9, the J gene TRBJ1-6, with a weak D call TRBD1 (6 bases). The germline V and J ends were trimmed by 0 bases and 9 bases, with 10 bases remaining between them. Germline CDR1 is SGDLS and CDR2 is YYNGEE. CDR3 length equals 14 residues. CDR3 protein: CASSVGEGVSPLHF. The CDR3 DNA sequence: TGTGCCAGCAGCGTAGGTGAGGGGGTTTCACCCCTCCACTTT.

Here the CDR3 reads CASSLGGSAEAFF. The CDR3 bases are TGTGCCAGCAGCTTGGGGGGCTCCGCTGAAGCTTTCTTT. The rearrangement joins TRBV13 to TRBJ1-1; possible D gene TRBD1, 6 bases. This CDR3 is built from 13 residues. CDR1 is PRHDT, CDR2 FYEKMQ, per germline (reference sequence). V lost 3 bases, J lost 6 bases, and 11 bases lay in between.

The chain employs TRBV27 and TRBJ2-6, with D perhaps matching TRBD2 (6 bases). The CDR3 is made up of 15 amino acids. V lost 5 bases to trimming and J lost 2 bases, with 10 bases between them. The germline V gene encodes CDR1 MNHEY and CDR2 SMNVEV (reference sequence). The CDR3 bases are TGTGCCAGCAGTGGGGGGTACGCTGGGGCCAACGTCCTGACTTTC. Protein product: CASSGGYAGANVLTF. The complete variable domain, with remaining parts taken from reference TRBV27 and TRBJ2-6, reads EAQVTQNPRYLITVTGKKLTVTCSQNMNHEYMSWYRQDPGLGLRQIYYSMNVEVTDKGDVPEGYKVSRKEKRNFPLILESPSPNQTSLYFCASSGGYAGANVLTFGAGSRLTVL.

The genes are TRBV5-6 and TRBJ2-7; 10 bases fit TRBD1. Germline-derived CDR1 and CDR2 are SGHDT and YYEEEE. This CDR3 is 15 amino acids long. V was pared by 4 bases and J by 4 bases, with 8 bases of the junction left unmatched. The CDR3 DNA follows: TGTGCCAGCAGCGGACCGGGGACAGGGGCATACGAGCAGTACTTC. Protein sequence: CASSGPGTGAYEQYF. The whole variable domain, remainder taken from reference TRBV5-6 and TRBJ2-7, is DAGVTQSPTHLIKTRGQQVTLRCSPKSGHDTVSWYQQALGQGPQFIFQYYEEEERQRGNFPDRFSGHQFPNYSSELNVNALLLGDSALYLCASSGPGTGAYEQYFGPGTRLTVT.